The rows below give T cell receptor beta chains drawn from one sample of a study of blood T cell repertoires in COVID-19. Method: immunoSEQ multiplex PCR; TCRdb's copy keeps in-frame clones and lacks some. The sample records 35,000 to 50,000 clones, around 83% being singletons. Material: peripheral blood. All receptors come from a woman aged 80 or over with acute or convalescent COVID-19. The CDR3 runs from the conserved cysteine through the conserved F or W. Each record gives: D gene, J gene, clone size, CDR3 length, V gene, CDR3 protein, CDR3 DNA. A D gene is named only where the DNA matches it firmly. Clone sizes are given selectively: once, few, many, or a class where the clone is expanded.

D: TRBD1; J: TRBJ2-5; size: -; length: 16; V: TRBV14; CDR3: CASSRRGTGGSETQYF; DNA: TGTGCCAGCAGCCGGAGGGGGACAGGGGGCTCAGAGACCCAGTACTTC
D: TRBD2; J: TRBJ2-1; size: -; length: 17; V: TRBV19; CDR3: CASIGTSGGFLLNEQFF; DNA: TGTGCCAGTATTGGGACTAGCGGGGGCTTTCTACTTAATGAGCAGTTCTTC
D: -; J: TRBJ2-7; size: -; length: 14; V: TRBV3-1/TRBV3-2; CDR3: CASSRGQSSYEQYF; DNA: TGTGCCAGCAGCCGCGGACAGAGCTCCTACGAGCAGTACTTC
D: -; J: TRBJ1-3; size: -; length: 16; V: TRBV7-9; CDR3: CASSLGGRTSGNTIYF; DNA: TGTGCCAGCAGCTTAGGGGGGCGTACCAGTGGAAACACCATATATTTT
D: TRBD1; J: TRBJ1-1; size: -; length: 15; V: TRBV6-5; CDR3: CASSLSTGANTEAFF; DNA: TGTGCCAGCAGTCTTTCGACAGGGGCGAATACTGAAGCTTTCTTT
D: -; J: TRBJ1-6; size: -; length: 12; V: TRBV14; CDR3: CASSQPYSPLHF; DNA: TGTGCCAGCAGCCAACCATATTCACCCCTCCACTTT
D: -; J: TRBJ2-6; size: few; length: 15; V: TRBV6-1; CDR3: CASSEMYSGANVLTF; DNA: TGTGCCAGCAGTGAAATGTACTCTGGGGCCAACGTCCTGACTTTC
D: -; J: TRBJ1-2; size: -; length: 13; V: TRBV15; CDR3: CATSSGVDYGYTF; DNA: TGTGCCACCAGCTCAGGGGTCGATTATGGCTACACCTTC
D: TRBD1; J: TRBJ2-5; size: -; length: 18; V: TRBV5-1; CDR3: CASSLKYPRDRGRETQYF; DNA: TGCGCCAGCAGCTTGAAGTATCCGAGGGACAGGGGGCGGGAGACCCAGTACTTC
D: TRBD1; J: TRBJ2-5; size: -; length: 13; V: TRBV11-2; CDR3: CASSDDREETQYF; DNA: TGTGCCAGCAGCGACGACAGGGAGGAGACCCAGTACTTC